This T cell receptor beta chain was identified in a study of cytomegalovirus exposure and HLA in healthy donors. Overall study results and limits: In a later analysis, a missense DCLRE1C variant was linked to TCR beta V- and J-gene trimming. CMV serostatus was the only immune exposure information that was available. Later analysis suggested most CMV-associated TCR beta chains were HLA-restricted. Productive status was seen about 87% or about 30% of the time for most TCR beta V segments in an earlier analysis.

Researchers ran the PCR with 60 Vbeta and 13 Jbeta primers. Assay used: immunoSEQ multiplex PCR; TCRdb lists only in-frame clones, some missing. The table has approximately 92,000 clones, around 77% seen once. With respect to this clone: Its antigen is as yet unknown.

The germline V and J ends were trimmed by 6 bases and 4 bases, with 7 bases remaining between them. CDR1 SNHLY and CDR2 FYNNEI come from the germline V gene. The CDR3 sequence is 12 residues long. The rearrangement uses TRBV2 and TRBJ2-1, with D possibly matching TRBD1 (6 bases). The sample consisted of PBMCs. This TCR was recovered from a man aged 50-60 years in good health and CMV-seropositive. Here the CDR3 reads CASSDRYNEQFF. The CDR3 bases are TGTGCCAGCAGCGACAGGTACAATGAGCAGTTCTTC.